The T cell receptor beta chain under discussion was sequenced for a study of Graves' ophthalmopathy and Graves' hyperthyroidism (dated by TCRdb to 2016 to 2019). General notes on the study: Peripheral blood was collected at initial diagnosis, prior to any treatment. The 95 to 100 discovery patients were randomly split 7:3 into training and test sets. In total, 135 blood samples were TCR-sequenced: approximately 42 ophthalmopathy, some 75 hyperthyroidism and approximately 17 hyperthyroidism-to-ophthalmopathy patients. After sampling, hyperthyroidism patients received methimazole starting at 30 mg daily, and ophthalmopathy patients received high-dose intravenous methylprednisolone. An independent validation cohort comprised roughly 20 hyperthyroidism patients and around 16 patients who later progressed from hyperthyroidism to ophthalmopathy. TCR beta repertoire signatures were used to distinguish Graves' ophthalmopathy from Graves' hyperthyroidism and to predict progression to ophthalmopathy. A discovery set of 100 patients (around 40 ophthalmopathy, 55 to 65 stable hyperthyroidism) was enrolled to explore V-J signatures distinguishing ophthalmopathy from hyperthyroidism. In roughly 6 hyperthyroidism patients, the T-cell repertoire of thyroid tissue was compared with the T-cell repertoire of blood. General conclusions and limits of the study: Most expanded thyroid clonotypes with a frequency above 0.001 also appeared in blood, which suggests that blood repertoires may reflect the immune response in the thyroid. No statistical method was used to predetermine the sample size, and group allocation was not hidden from the investigators. In validation, the model predicted ophthalmopathy progression with about 70% sensitivity and approximately 72% specificity; about a dozen predicted patients were CT-confirmed with GO in a median of about 6.2 months. In cross-validation, the 13-signature model distinguished ophthalmopathy from stable hyperthyroidism with less than 90% sensitivity and about 81% specificity, while in the test set the corresponding values were about 80% and 75%.

For repertoire sequencing, TCR beta CDR3 regions were amplified from RNA transcripts. The first round of RT-PCR was done with HTBI primers and the Qiagen OneStep RT-PCR kit, and was followed by a second round of multiplex PCR, then size selection and purification. The libraries underwent paired-end sequencing with 100 bp reads on an Illumina HiSeq2000. On the study's bioinformatics: SOAPnuke was used to process the reads, removing any read that contained adapters or uncalled bases, had a mean Phred below 15, or lacked an exact match to the constant primer or identifier. COPE v1.2.5 was used to merge the high-quality paired reads. Each unique nucleotide sequence was defined as a clonotype, and clonotypes were aligned to IMGT TRB V, D and J references with MiTCR v1.1. The analysis was limited to V-J combinations with a frequency above 0.0001, which together covered roughly 99% of the repertoires. For each V-J combination, a TCR clonal expansion and chaos score was defined as F50 clonal expansion divided by the chaos observed in the TCRdist matrix. Welch's t-statistics and random forest were used to reduce the features to some 13 V-J combinations, which were then used as input to a naive Bayes classifier. The similarity between thyroid and blood repertoires was quantified using the Morisita-Horn index. TCRdb itself trimmed the public reads at Q25 with fastp, ran MiXCR and retained productive beta chains. Each CDR3 protein appears once, grouped with its most common genes and DNA. V and J calls and clone size were set by TCRdb, not the authors. The sample data list about 480,000 distinct CDR3 sequences, and around an eighth of these were observed just once. More than 8.5% of the sample goes to the ten largest clones.

The CDR3 runs 15 amino acids, cysteine and phenylalanine included. Only CDR3 DNA is held: 45 bases, read in frame from base 1. The germline V gene encodes CDR1 MNHNS and CDR2 SASEGT. The junction carries 15 bases between V and J, which are trimmed by 8 bases and 1 base respectively. Ophthalmopathy patients were characterized by moderately to severely active disease, a Clinical Activity Score of at least 3, a NOSPECS grade of at least 4, and a disease duration under 3 months. Patients with other autoimmune diseases, uncontrolled infections, pregnancy or lactation were excluded. Diagnosis was based on clinical symptoms, serum thyroxine, TRAb, thyroid ultrasound and orbital computed tomography. PBMCs were isolated from more than 9 ml of fresh peripheral blood by Ficoll-Paque density gradient centrifugation. Trizol reagent was used to extract the total RNA, and its quality was then checked on an Agilent 2100 Bioanalyzer.

This clonotype appeared many times. Its target antigen remains unknown. The input lacks base qualities; no much larger clone sits a single base away. Sequenced: blood. The sequence was obtained from a woman under 40 with Graves' ophthalmopathy. Donor details come from another sample of the same person, matched by shared clones. The sequence is built from TRBV6-1 and TRBJ1-5, with no confidently assigned D gene. Read as DNA, the sequence is TGTGCCAGCCCAGTGGGCAGGCAGAGCAATCAGCCCCAGCATTTT. This yields the protein CASPVGRQSNQPQHF.